This record covers a single T cell receptor (beta chain). Its antigen is not identified. Being one base from a much bigger clone, this may be a read error. The source of the sample is a study of blood T cells in healthy people across ages. Study-wide points: A roughly linear age-dependent decrease characterized TCR beta diversity per million T cells.

The CDR3 consists of 16 residues. After removal of 1 base from V and 7 bases from J, the junction contained 10 bases not matched to a gene. Germline CDR1 is LGHNT and CDR2 is FRNRAP. A second PCR of about 7 to 11 cycles used a sample-barcoded 5' primer and a J-beta primer mix. TCRdb re-called the 5' RACE reads through MiXCR, storing one row per CDR3 protein. Of hundreds of thousands of distinct CDR3 sequences in the sample, 32% were seen once. Sequenced material: blood. This chain connects TRBV12-5 to TRBJ2-7; 10 bases map to TRBD1. The TCR sequence derives from a woman aged 80 or over in good health. The CDR3 DNA is TGTGCTAGTGGTTTGGCGGACAGGGGGGTTAACAATGAGCAGTACTTC. This encodes CASGLADRGVNNEQYF. Drawing the rest from reference TRBV12-5 and TRBJ2-7, the complete variable domain is DARVTQTPRHKVTEMGQEVTMRCQPILGHNTVFWYRQTMMQGLELLAYFRNRAPLDDSGMPKDRFSAEMPDATLATLKIQPSEPRDSAVYFCASGLADRGVNNEQYFGPGTRLTVT.